This is a list of T cell receptor beta chains from one sample in a study of PD-1 blockade in mismatch repair-deficient tumors. Clones were read by immunoSEQ multiplex PCR, and TCRdb kept only the in-frame ones, dropping some. The profile shows 130,000 or so clones, about 86% of them singletons. The sample here was peripheral blood, taken 44 weeks after starting pembrolizumab. These receptors originate from an adult with mismatch repair-deficient cancer. The CDR3 runs from the conserved cysteine through the conserved F or W. D genes are given only for firm matches. Size is stated for part of the rows, as once, few or many counts, or as a class when the clone is expanded.

d_call	v_call	j_call	clone_size	cdr3_nt	cdr3_aa
TRBD1	TRBV18	TRBJ2-6	.	TGTGCCAGCTCACCGACAGGGCCCTTTACTTTCTCTGGGGCCAACGTCCTGACTTTC	CASSPTGPFTFSGANVLTF
.	TRBV4-1	TRBJ1-3	.	TGCGCCAGCAGCCAATTTAGGTCTAGCTCTGGAAACACCATATATTTT	CASSQFRSSSGNTIYF
.	TRBV28	TRBJ2-3	.	TGTGCCAGCAGTCACTACCCTAGCACAGATACGCAGTATTTT	CASSHYPSTDTQYF
.	TRBV9	TRBJ2-3	.	TGTGCCAGCAGCGTAGAAGGGGTAAACACAGATACGCAGTATTTT	CASSVEGVNTDTQYF
.	TRBV28	TRBJ2-7	.	TGTGCCAGCATATCAAGCTCCTACGAGCAGTACTTC	CASISSSYEQYF
.	TRBV5-4	TRBJ2-7	.	TGTGCCAGCAGCTTGGTCGGTAGCGAGCAGTACTTC	CASSLVGSEQYF
TRBD2	TRBV10-1	TRBJ2-1	.	TGCGCCAGCAGCCCAGCGGGAGTATCCTACAATGAGCAGTTCTTC	CASSPAGVSYNEQFF
.	TRBV4-2	TRBJ2-6	.	TGTGCCAGCAGCCAAGTCGGGGGACGAGGGGCCAACGTCCTGACTTTC	CASSQVGGRGANVLTF
.	TRBV5-6	TRBJ2-3	.	TGTGCCAGCAGTTCAACCGGGACTCGGGGCACAGATACGCAGTATTTT	CASSSTGTRGTDTQYF
TRBD1	TRBV18	TRBJ2-7	once	TGTGCCAGCTCACCACAAGGGACAGTTCGTAACGAGCAGTACTTC	CASSPQGTVRNEQYF
TRBD2	TRBV11-1	TRBJ2-1	.	TGTGCCAGCAGCGTTAGCGGGGGCTCCTACAATGAGCAGTTCTTC	CASSVSGGSYNEQFF
TRBD2	TRBV5-1	TRBJ2-1	.	TGCGCCAGCAGCCTTAGCGGGAGGGCCCGAGTCTATGAGCAGTTCTTC	CASSLSGRARVYEQFF
TRBD2	TRBV11-2	TRBJ2-7	.	TGTGCCAGCAGCTTAGGCGGGGGTTTGAGGGAGCAGTACTTC	CASSLGGGLREQYF
.	TRBV19	TRBJ1-5	.	TGTGCCAGTACCTATAACCAGGGGAGCAATCAGCCCCAGCATTTT	CASTYNQGSNQPQHF
.	TRBV19	TRBJ2-3	.	TGTGCCAGTAGTATAAGGACTGCTGTCACAGATACGCAGTATTTT	CASSIRTAVTDTQYF
.	TRBV6-5	TRBJ1-2	.	TGTGCCAGCAGTTACTCGAATACAAGGGGCTACACCTTC	CASSYSNTRGYTF
TRBD1	TRBV10-3	TRBJ1-2	.	TGTGCCATCAGTGGCGGGACAGCCGACCCGAACTATGGCTACACCTTC	CAISGGTADPNYGYTF
TRBD1	TRBV11-3	TRBJ2-7	.	TGTGCCAGCAGCTTCGGGAGACAGGGGGTTTCCTACGAGCAGTACTTC	CASSFGRQGVSYEQYF
.	TRBV4-1	TRBJ1-4	.	TGCGCCAGCAGCTCCTCGCAGGAGAGGCTTAATGAAAAACTGTTTTTT	CASSSSQERLNEKLFF
.	TRBV5-6	TRBJ1-2	.	TGTGCCAGCAGCTTGGCGGCAGGGGAGGGCTATGGCTACACCTTC	CASSLAAGEGYGYTF
.	TRBV30	TRBJ2-3	.	TGTGCCTGGAGTGTAGGGTTCGGTACGCAGTATTTT	CAWSVGFGTQYF
.	TRBV5-1	TRBJ1-2	few	TGCGCCAGCAGCTCCGACAGCTATGGCTACACCTTC	CASSSDSYGYTF
.	TRBV18	TRBJ2-1	.	TGTGCCAGCTCACCTACCGGGACCGCCTACAATGAGCAGTTCTTC	CASSPTGTAYNEQFF
.	TRBV9	TRBJ2-3	.	TGTGCCAGCAGCGTAGCTTACATCCGCACAGATACGCAGTATTTT	CASSVAYIRTDTQYF
.	TRBV25-1	TRBJ2-7	.	TGTGCCAGCAGTGAATCGGGGGCTTCCTACGAGCAGTACTTC	CASSESGASYEQYF
TRBD2	TRBV28	TRBJ2-4	.	TGTGCCAGCAGTTTCGGGGGGTTGAACATTCAGTACTTC	CASSFGGLNIQYF
TRBD1	TRBV4-1	TRBJ2-7	.	TGCGCCAGCAGCCCCGGACAGGGCGACTACGAGCAGTACTTC	CASSPGQGDYEQYF
.	TRBV19	TRBJ1-2	.	TGTGCCAGTAGTATTCAAGGATCTGGCTACACCTTC	CASSIQGSGYTF
.	TRBV4-1	TRBJ2-3	.	TGCGCCAGCAGCCAAGAGGAAAGGACAGATACGCAGTATTTT	CASSQEERTDTQYF
.	TRBV11-2	TRBJ2-7	once	TGTGCCAGCAGCTTCGTTCGCTCCTACGAGCAGTACTTC	CASSFVRSYEQYF
TRBD2	TRBV9	TRBJ2-7	.	TGTGCCAGCAGCGGACGTAGCGGGAGTAAGCAGGAGCAGTACTTC	CASSGRSGSKQEQYF
.	TRBV5-4	TRBJ1-1	.	TGTGCCAGCAGCTTGGAAGGGTTTGGCGTCGCTGAAGCTTTCTTT	CASSLEGFGVAEAFF
TRBD2	TRBV10-3	TRBJ2-7	.	TGTGCCATGGGAGGGACTAGCGGAGTTTACGAGCAGTACTTC	CAMGGTSGVYEQYF
.	TRBV2	TRBJ2-7	.	TGTGCCAGCAGCGGTACCGGGACACTCAACTACGAGCAGTACTTC	CASSGTGTLNYEQYF
.	TRBV30	TRBJ2-7	once	TGTGCCTGGAGCGCCGGATTGGGTAGGTTTCCCTACGAGCAGTACTTC	CAWSAGLGRFPYEQYF
TRBD2	TRBV5-4	TRBJ2-1	.	TGTGCCAGCAGCCTCGGGGTGGTAGCGGGAACCCACAATGAGCAGTTCTTC	CASSLGVVAGTHNEQFF
.	TRBV7-2	TRBJ1-2	.	TGTGCCAGCAGCCCTCAACCAGGGAAATGGGACTATGGCTACACCTTC	CASSPQPGKWDYGYTF
TRBD2	TRBV19	TRBJ2-7	few	TGTGCCAGTAGTAGCGGGAGGGTCTACGAGCAGTACTTC	CASSSGRVYEQYF
TRBD1	TRBV18	TRBJ1-2	.	TGTGCCAGCTCACCTCCGGGACAGGGTTATGGCTACACCTTC	CASSPPGQGYGYTF
.	TRBV7-8	TRBJ2-2	.	TGTGCCAGCTCTTACATTGACAGGACGAACACCGGGGAGCTGTTTTTT	CASSYIDRTNTGELFF
.	TRBV6-5	TRBJ2-3	.	TGTGCCAGCAGTTACGCTCGGGAGACAGATACGCAGTATTTT	CASSYARETDTQYF
TRBD1	TRBV7-2	TRBJ2-7	.	TGTGCCAGCAGCCAATCGAAACAGGGGAACGAGCAGTACTTC	CASSQSKQGNEQYF
TRBD2	TRBV6-6	TRBJ2-3	.	TGTGCCAGCAGACCGTGGACTAGCGCAGATACGCAGTATTTT	CASRPWTSADTQYF
TRBD1	TRBV4-1	TRBJ2-7	.	TGCGCCAGCAGCCAAGATCCGGGACAGTGGTACGAGCAGTACTTC	CASSQDPGQWYEQYF
.	TRBV27	TRBJ1-2	.	TGTGCCAGCAGCATTGGCAGGACCTATGGCTACACCTTC	CASSIGRTYGYTF
.	TRBV14	TRBJ1-2	.	TGTGCCAGCAGCCAAGCAAGGGGTAGTTATGGCTACACCTTC	CASSQARGSYGYTF
.	TRBV5-4	TRBJ1-1	.	TGTGCCAGCAGCTCAACCGGGGCAGACACTGAAGCTTTCTTT	CASSSTGADTEAFF
.	TRBV28	TRBJ2-7	.	TGTGCTTGTGGAAACTACGAGCAGTACTTC	CACGNYEQYF
.	TRBV5-1	TRBJ1-5	.	TGCGCCAGCAGCCCTGACCCGAATCAGCCCCAGCATTTT	CASSPDPNQPQHF
TRBD2	TRBV13	TRBJ2-7	.	TGTGCCAGCAGACTAGCGGGAGGCGAGCAGTACTTC	CASRLAGGEQYF
TRBD1	TRBV12-5	TRBJ2-1	.	TGTGCTAGTGGTTTGGTTCGGACAGGGTTTGCGGGGTACAATGAGCAGTTCTTC	CASGLVRTGFAGYNEQFF
.	TRBV6-5	TRBJ2-3	once	TGTGCCAGCAGTCAATCCCGACACGTTACAGATACGCAGTATTTT	CASSQSRHVTDTQYF
.	TRBV28	TRBJ1-2	.	TGTGCCAGCAGTTTAGGTGGGATCTACAACTATGGCTACACCTTC	CASSLGGIYNYGYTF
TRBD1	TRBV19	TRBJ1-4	once	TGTGCCAGCCGTTTTCCGGGACAGGGTAATGAAAAACTGTTTTTT	CASRFPGQGNEKLFF
.	TRBV6-6	TRBJ2-5	.	TGTGCCAGCAGCAGCCCTGCGGGTACGAGGGAGACCCAGTACTTC	CASSSPAGTRETQYF
.	TRBV28	TRBJ1-2	.	TGTGCCAGCAGTTTAATTCAGTATTCCTATGTTGGCTACACCTTC	CASSLIQYSYVGYTF
.	TRBV11-2	TRBJ2-5	once	TGTGCCAGCAGCTTAAGTCGGGAGACCCAGTACTTC	CASSLSRETQYF
TRBD2	TRBV30	TRBJ2-7	.	TGTGCCTGGAGTACACCCGGACTAGCGGGAGCCGAGCAGTACTTC	CAWSTPGLAGAEQYF